The 8 T cell receptor beta chains below were found in one sample sequenced in a study of response to subunit inactivated influenza vaccine. TCRdb analysed the RT-PCR reads with MiXCR anew, one entry per CDR3 protein. The repertoire holds 530,000 or so distinct CDR3 sequences, with 25% as singletons. Here the sequenced sample was CD4+ T cells sorted from PBMCs, taken approximately 5 days after vaccination. The receptors here all came from a middle-aged man who received an inactivated influenza vaccine.

The chain has TRBV20-1 and TRBJ2-1; 12 bases are a match to TRBD2. V was clipped by 4 bases and J by 6 bases; unmatched bases: 7. CDR3 length equals 15 residues. In germline, CDR1 is DFQATT, CDR2 SNEGSKA (reference sequence). CDR3 coding DNA: TGCAGTGCTACCGATCTAGCGGGAGGGTCCAATGAGCAGTTCTTC. Translating it yields CSATDLAGGSNEQFF.

A single count supports this clonotype. This chain connects TRBV7-9 to TRBJ2-1; 10 bases are shared with TRBD2. The germline CDR1 and CDR2 sequences are SEHNR and FQNEAQ (reference sequence). The CDR3 loop spans 13 amino acids. Trimming removed 2 bases from V and 15 bases from J; junction bases left unmatched: 7. CDR3 coding DNA: TGTGCCAGCAGCTTAACTAGCGGGGATAGGCGGTTCTTC. It encodes CASSLTSGDRRFF.

This clonotype was seen more than once but under ten times. V is TRBV4-1 and J is TRBJ1-4; D might be TRBD1 (6 bases). Trimming removed 2 bases from V and 7 bases from J, with 11 bases in between. The CDR3 has 14 amino acids. CDR1 is MGHRA and CDR2 is YSYEKL in the germline V gene. The CDR3 DNA is TGCGCCAGCAGCCAACCGGGACAACGTGAAAAACTGTTTTTT. Translated, it gives CASSQPGQREKLFF.

The chain recombines TRBV18 with TRBJ2-5; unclear D gene. The CDR3 has 14 amino acids. Looked up from germline, CDR1 is KGHSH and CDR2 is LQKENI. The V and J ends lost 8 bases and 1 base respectively, with 14 bases between them. Here the CDR3 DNA reads TGTGCCAGCGAAGGAGACGGTGTCCAAGAGACCCAGTACTTC. Amino acid sequence: CASEGDGVQETQYF.

This clonotype was seen more than once but under ten times. This chain uses TRBV20-1 with TRBJ2-3; 7 nucleotides match TRBD2. Trimming cost V 6 bases and J 0 bases; bases outside gene matches: 9. The CDR3 length is 15 residues. Germline V gene lookup returns CDR1 DFQATT and CDR2 SNEGSKA (reference sequence). The CDR3 coding sequence is TGCAGTGCCATACACCTAGCGGCTAGCACAGATACGCAGTATTTT. It yields the protein CSAIHLAASTDTQYF.

This clonotype was observed a handful of times. The chain is built from TRBV7-2 and TRBJ2-7, with D perhaps matching TRBD1 (6 bases). The CDR3 extends over 13 amino acids. Deletions cut 3 bases from V and 6 bases from J, with 12 bases between. CDR1 is SGHTA and CDR2 is FQGNSA in the germline V gene. DNA of the CDR3: TGTGCCAGCAGCTTGAAACAGGGATCCGAGCAGTACTTC. This sequence encodes CASSLKQGSEQYF.

This clonotype was found a few times. V gene TRBV19 combines with J gene TRBJ2-7; D gene ambiguous. With 4 bases removed from V and 0 bases from J, the gap between germline ends came to 7 bases. Germline lookup yields CDR1 LNHDA and CDR2 SQIVND (reference sequence). The CDR3 is 13 amino acids. CDR3 bases: TGTGCCAGTAGTAGAAGGGACTCCTACGAGCAGTACTTC. Translating it yields CASSRRDSYEQYF.

This clonotype has more than one count but fewer than ten. This chain uses TRBV20-1 with TRBJ1-2, with 8 nucleotides matching TRBD1. The CDR3 has 14 amino acids. Germline V gives CDR1 DFQATT, CDR2 SNEGSKA (reference sequence). With 1 base clipped from V and 5 bases from J, the junction kept 6 bases outside the gene matches. DNA of the CDR3: TGCAGTGCTAGAGTCTTGGACAGGGAGTATGGCTACACCTTC. This gives the protein CSARVLDREYGYTF.